These 20 T cell receptor beta chains share one sample of origin, sequenced in a study of T-cell memory formation after mild COVID-19. A single record per CDR3 protein comes from TCRdb applying MiXCR to the 5' RACE reads. The table includes 550,000 to 650,000 distinct CDR3 sequences, about 18% detected once. Sequenced sample: PBMCs or a T cell subset sorted from them (not recorded which). The receptors stem from an adult woman who had mild COVID-19 (a few samples of this study predate the infection). Cell type and time point are not known.

This clonotype was detected only a few times. The rearrangement uses TRBV11-3 and TRBJ1-2, with D perhaps matching TRBD1 (6 bases). CDR3 length: 14 amino acids. The V gene lost 2 bases and the J gene lost 4 bases, with 11 bases spanning the gap. Looked up from germline, CDR1 is SGHNT and CDR2 is YENEEA. The CDR3 is CASSLPGAPYGYTF. CDR3 coding DNA: TGTGCCAGCAGCTTACCAGGGGCCCCCTATGGCTACACCTTC.

The chain links TRBV27 to TRBJ1-1; 8 nucleotides agree with TRBD1. Per the germline V gene, CDR1 is MNHEY and CDR2 is SMNVEV (reference sequence). V shed 4 bases and J 4 bases; nucleotides not matched to a gene: 8. This CDR3 is built from 15 residues. The CDR3 sequence: CASSYRGRVSTEAFF. CDR3 DNA: TGTGCCAGCAGTTACAGGGGGAGAGTGTCCACTGAAGCTTTCTTT.

The chain joins TRBV15 to TRBJ2-7; 7 nucleotides line up with TRBD1. The CDR3 totals 13 residues. V was clipped by 11 bases and J by 6 bases; unmatched bases: 13. From germline, CDR1 is LNHNV and CDR2 YYDKDF (reference sequence). CDR3 bases: TGTGCCGCCCAAAGGGACAGCTTAACCGAGCAGTACTTC. Translated: CAAQRDSLTEQYF.

This clonotype was seen a few times. This rearrangement joins TRBV30 to TRBJ1-2; 7 bases fit TRBD1. J lost 4 bases, V lost 0 bases, and 5 bases had no gene match. CDR1 GTSNPN and CDR2 SVGIG come from the germline V gene (reference sequence). This CDR3 contains 14 residues. This CDR3 is CAWSVQQGIYGYTF. The CDR3 DNA reads as TGTGCCTGGAGTGTACAACAGGGGATCTATGGCTACACCTTC.

The sample holds a few counts of this clonotype. The chain joins TRBV4-2 to TRBJ2-1, with D possibly matching TRBD2 (6 bases). Germline CDR1 is LGHNA and CDR2 is YNFKEQ. The CDR3 sequence is 17 residues long. The V end was cut by 0 bases, the J end by 3 bases, with 15 bases between. CDR3 coding DNA: TGTGCCAGCAGCCAAGACTGGAGCGCCGGGGGCTACAATGAGCAGTTCTTC. Residues: CASSQDWSAGGYNEQFF.

In this sample, this clonotype turned up a few times. Here the CDR3 reads CASSSAFFAGESNEQFF. The CDR3 DNA reads TGTGCCAGCAGCTCCGCTTTTTTTGCGGGAGAGTCCAATGAGCAGTTCTTC. The genes are TRBV6-2 or TRBV6-3 and TRBJ2-1, with 7 bases lining up with TRBD2. Germline-derived CDR1 and CDR2 are MNHEY and SVGEGT. Trimming took 6 bases from V and 6 from J; bases not matched to a gene: 17. The CDR3 contains 17 residues.

This chain links TRBV6-4 with TRBJ1-2, with 9 bases that match TRBD1. CDR3 length equals 15 residues. Germline V CDR1 and CDR2: MRHNA, SNTAGT. V was pared by 2 bases and J by 4 bases, with 5 bases of the junction left unmatched. The CDR3 nucleotides are TGTGCCAGCAGTGACGAGGACAGGGGTGTCTATGGCTACACCTTC. It codes for CASSDEDRGVYGYTF.

V is TRBV4-2 and J is TRBJ2-7; D might be TRBD2 (5 bases). The CDR3 runs to 16 residues. Germline V gene sequence: CDR1 LGHNA, CDR2 YNFKEQ. V lost 3 bases and J 6 bases, leaving 21 bases between the germline ends. CDR3 in amino acids: CASSQHVGDSPVEQYF. DNA for the CDR3: TGTGCCAGCAGCCAGCACGTGGGAGATTCACCGGTCGAGCAGTACTTC.

This chain links TRBV6-1 with TRBJ1-2; TRBD1 agrees at 7 bases. This CDR3 contains 15 residues. Germline lookup yields CDR1 MNHNS and CDR2 SASEGT. The V segment lost 1 base and the J segment 4 bases; nucleotides outside the gene matches: 6. In DNA form, the CDR3 reads TGTGCCAGCAGTGAAGGCAGGGGGATTGGCTATGGCTACACCTTC. This encodes CASSEGRGIGYGYTF.

This rearrangement joins TRBV5-6 to TRBJ2-7; D is possibly TRBD1 (5 bases). The ends were cut back, 4 bases at V and 0 bases at J, with 14 bases in the middle. The CDR3 sequence is 15 residues long. From germline, CDR1 is SGHDT and CDR2 YYEEEE. The chain's CDR3 is CASSRGAVSSYEQYF. The CDR3 DNA reads TGTGCCAGCAGCCGTGGGGCGGTGAGCTCCTACGAGCAGTACTTC. The whole variable domain, filled in from reference TRBV5-6 and TRBJ2-7, reads DAGVTQSPTHLIKTRGQQVTLRCSPKSGHDTVSWYQQALGQGPQFIFQYYEEEERQRGNFPDRFSGHQFPNYSSELNVNALLLGDSALYLCASSRGAVSSYEQYFGPGTRLTVT.

V usage is TRBV29-1 and J usage is TRBJ1-2, with D possibly TRBD1 on 6 matching bases. The CDR3 is 13 residues long. In germline, CDR1 is SQVTM, CDR2 ANQGSEA. V shed 7 bases and J shed 0 bases, with 12 bases lying between them. The CDR3 region is CSAEGGSNYGYTF. The CDR3 nucleotides read TGCAGCGCTGAGGGGGGATCTAACTATGGCTACACCTTC.

In its sample, this clonotype was seen a few times. The V gene is TRBV18, the J gene TRBJ2-1; 9 bases line up with TRBD1. V dropped 3 bases and J dropped 6; count of bases not matched to a gene: 6. CDR1 and CDR2 from the germline V gene are KGHSH and LQKENI. The CDR3 is 15 amino acids. The CDR3 loop reads CASSPWTGVSNEQFF. For the CDR3, the DNA is TGTGCCAGCTCACCCTGGACAGGGGTAAGCAATGAGCAGTTCTTC.

This clonotype was seen more than once but under ten times. The chain uses TRBV18 and TRBJ2-7; TRBD2 is a possible D gene (6 bases). Per the germline V gene, CDR1 is KGHSH and CDR2 is LQKENI. The CDR3 consists of 14 residues. Trimming stripped 6 bases from V and 2 bases from J, with 14 bases between. The CDR3 loop is CASSHTGTAYEQYF. CDR3 in DNA: TGTGCCAGCTCCCACACCGGGACTGCCTACGAGCAGTACTTC.

This chain connects TRBV24-1 to TRBJ2-7; D is unclear. Germline V gene sequence: CDR1 KGHDR, CDR2 SFDVKD. This CDR3 spans 13 amino acids. The ends were cut back, 11 bases at V and 3 bases at J, with 16 bases in the middle. Here the CDR3 reads CAISPGPSYEQYF. CDR3 DNA: TGTGCCATCTCACCCGGACCGAGCTACGAGCAGTACTTC.

The chain recombines TRBV19 with TRBJ1-6; D gene uncertain. Trimming stripped 5 bases from V and 4 bases from J, with 12 bases between. There are 15 residues in the CDR3. The germline V gene encodes CDR1 LNHDA and CDR2 SQIVND (reference sequence). In DNA, the CDR3 is TGTGCCAGTAGTGACTCAGTGGGGTATAATTCACCCCTCCACTTT. This gives the protein CASSDSVGYNSPLHF.

This clonotype was observed at least ten times. V is TRBV5-6 and J is TRBJ2-2; D is unresolved. Germline values: CDR1 SGHDT, CDR2 YYEEEE. The CDR3 totals 14 residues. V lost 1 base and J lost 2, with 6 bases in between. The CDR3, as DNA: TGTGCCAGCAGCTTGCCGACCAACACCGGGGAGCTGTTTTTT. Translated, it gives CASSLPTNTGELFF.

The chain has TRBV11-2 and TRBJ1-1; D is undetermined. CDR1 and CDR2 from the germline V gene are SGHAT and FQNNGV. V was pared by 3 bases and J by 4 bases, with 18 bases between. The CDR3 length is 16 residues. The CDR3 loop is CASSLDQWGEVTEAFF. The CDR3 region has the DNA TGTGCCAGCAGCTTGGACCAATGGGGTGAGGTCACTGAAGCTTTCTTT. Together with reference TRBV11-2 and TRBJ1-1, the CDR3 gives the full variable domain: EAGVAQSPRYKIIEKRQSVAFWCNPISGHATLYWYQQILGQGPKLLIQFQNNGVVDDSQLPKDRFSAERLKGVDSTLKIQPAKLEDSAVYLCASSLDQWGEVTEAFFGQGTRLTVV.

The chain is built from TRBV6-5 and TRBJ1-2; TRBD1 is a possible D gene (6 bases). The CDR3 has 15 amino acids. CDR1 and CDR2 from the germline V gene are MNHEY and SVGAGI. V lost 8 bases, J lost 8 bases, and 24 bases lay in between. The CDR3 loop reads CASRVMDSAQGGYTF. The CDR3 DNA reads TGTGCCAGCCGCGTTATGGACAGCGCCCAGGGGGGCTACACCTTC.

The chain recombines TRBV7-2 with TRBJ1-1; D ambiguous. V was trimmed by 2 bases and J by 2 bases, leaving 12 bases between them. This CDR3 region has 15 residues. Germline CDR1 SGHTA, CDR2 FQGNSA. The CDR3 is CASSLPLGQNTEAFF. The CDR3 DNA reads TGTGCCAGCAGCTTACCCCTAGGTCAAAACACTGAAGCTTTCTTT.

This clonotype was seen a handful of times. The chain recombines TRBV12-3 or TRBV12-4 with TRBJ2-1; TRBD2 matches at 10 bases. The CDR3 has 13 residues. V shed 8 bases and J 9 bases; nucleotides not matched to a gene: 7. The CDR3 DNA sequence: TGTGCCAGCGCTGTAGCGGGGGGAAGTGAGCAGTTCTTC. As protein: CASAVAGGSEQFF.